The TCR beta chain described here comes from a study of T cell responses to AZD1222 COVID-19 vaccine. The ends lost 10 bases at V and 4 bases at J; junction bases unmatched: 5. The CDR3 spans 13 residues. Germline V gene data show CDR1 as LNHDA and CDR2 as SQIVND (reference sequence). Profiled with immunoSEQ multiplex PCR; TCRdb holds only in-frame clones, not every one. The sample records 100,000 or so clones, around 87% being singletons. The V gene is TRBV19, the J gene TRBJ1-2, with TRBD1 identical over 11 bases. The sequencing here drew on peripheral blood, taken on day 0 of AZD1222 vaccination. This clonotype originated in an adult in good health. CDR3 nucleotide sequence: TGTGCCACCTCCGGGACAGGGGGCTATGGCTACACCTTC. Amino acid sequence: CATSGTGGYGYTF.